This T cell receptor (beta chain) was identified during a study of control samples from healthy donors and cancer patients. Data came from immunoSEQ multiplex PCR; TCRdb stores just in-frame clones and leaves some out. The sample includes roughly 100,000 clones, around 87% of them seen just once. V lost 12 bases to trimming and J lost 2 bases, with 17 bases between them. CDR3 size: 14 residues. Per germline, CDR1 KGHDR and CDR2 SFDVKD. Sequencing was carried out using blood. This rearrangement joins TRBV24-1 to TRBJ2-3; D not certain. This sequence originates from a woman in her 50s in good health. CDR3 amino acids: CAPVSNPSTDTQYF. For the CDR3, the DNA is TGTGCCCCAGTGTCAAACCCGTCCACAGATACGCAGTATTTT.